This TCR beta chain was captured in a study of T-cell memory formation after mild COVID-19. TCRdb reprocessed the 5' RACE reads via MiXCR and lists one record per CDR3 protein. Of more than 400,000 distinct CDR3 sequences listed, 15% to 20% are singletons. Notes on this clonotype: The antigen remains unidentified.

This CDR3 spans 13 amino acids. Trimming cost V 7 bases and J 3 bases, with 12 bases left between them. Germline loops: CDR1 MGHDK, CDR2 SYGVNS. The study, taken as a whole, reports: Of the contracting clones, CD4+ ones lay mainly in CM and EM, and CD8+ ones in EMRA. Clones that shrank (day 15 to 85) were balanced CD4/CD8, whereas later expanders leaned CD4+. Researchers found some responding clones in pre-infection memory, a sign that cross-reactive memory joined.

This receptor was identified in an adult woman who had mild COVID-19 (a few samples of this study predate the infection). Cell type and time point are not known. The V and J genes are TRBV25-1 and TRBJ1-2, with D perhaps TRBD1 (5 bases). The specimen sequenced was PBMCs or a T cell subset sorted from them (not recorded which). This chain's CDR3 is CASTRGDYYGYTF. CDR3 nucleotide sequence: TGTGCCAGCACCCGCGGGGACTACTATGGCTACACCTTC.